Here is one T cell receptor beta chain with its context. Its antigen is unidentified. This entry comes from a study of PD-1 blockade in classical Hodgkin lymphoma. About the research overall: Intravenous delivery of nivolumab at 3 mg/kg to patients occurred every 2 weeks. General study findings and limits: Relapsed/refractory patients reportedly had the lowest baseline TCR diversity, below newly diagnosed patients, who were below healthy donors.

Germline V gene lookup returns CDR1 SQVTM and CDR2 ANQGSEA. The CDR3 extends over 13 amino acids. V dropped 7 bases and J dropped 5; count of bases not matched to a gene: 10. TCRdb's copy holds only in-frame clones and misses some; the assay was immunoSEQ multiplex PCR. The sample has 38,000 or so clones, 69% seen once. All patients relapsed after autologous stem cell transplantation, and brentuximab vedotin exposure varied. The origin of this receptor is a human donor with classical Hodgkin lymphoma. The chain employs TRBV29-1 and TRBJ1-1; 7 bases agree with TRBD1. Here the sequenced sample was peripheral blood mononuclear cells (PBMCs), taken before the second cycle of nivolumab. The CDR3 nucleotides are TGCAGCGCATCACAGGGGAGGACGACTGAAGCTTTCTTT. It yields the protein CSASQGRTTEAFF.